The entry that follows covers one T cell receptor (beta chain) sequence. No antigen is known for it. At one end the junction does not follow the germline gene, possibly because of a read error. The same CDR3 arises from other DNA sequences in this sample as well. This entry is derived from a study of OX40 agonist ivuxolimab in advanced cancers. For context, the study as a whole: Ivuxolimab, which targeted the costimulatory receptor OX40 (CD134), was an agonistic, fully human IgG2 monoclonal antibody. Intravenous ivuxolimab was administered to patients every 2 weeks at six dose levels: 0.01, 0.1, 0.3, 1.5, 3 and 10 mg/kg. Of the approximately 50 dose-escalation patients, hepatocellular carcinoma was present in roughly 19, melanoma in around 15, renal cell carcinoma in 9 and head and neck cancer in 9. In the dose-escalation cohort, more than 75% of patients were male, and the mean age was approximately 60 years, with a range of roughly 23 to 85. Patients were allowed to have had prior anti-PD-1, anti-PD-L1 or anti-CTLA-4 therapy, and approximately 40% of the dose-escalation patients had been treated with checkpoint inhibitors. Three dose-escalation patients achieved partial responses, one with hepatocellular carcinoma and two with cutaneous melanoma. Peripheral TCRbeta sequencing was intended to test whether TCR sequence diversity was altered and clonal T-cell expansion was caused by ivuxolimab. The paper covers the monotherapy dose-escalation part of the phase I ivuxolimab trial, which included N of about 50 patients. The research as a whole found: Low levels of normalized T-cell clonal expansion were also seen in some nonresponding patients. Which antigens the clonally expanded peripheral T cells were specific for was not determined. After ivuxolimab, expanded clones were on average more numerous among CD8+ T cells than among CD4+ T cells. Partial responders in the 0.1-3.0 mg/kg groups had among the lowest normalized peripheral clonal expansion, especially among CD8+ T cells. At doses of 0.1 to 3.0 mg/kg, clonal expansion of both CD4+ and CD8+ blood T cells was observed from baseline to week 6.

The trial excluded patients who had a history of autoimmune disease or who were on systemic immunosuppression. Peripheral blood for TCR sequencing was collected from all dose cohorts at baseline, on cycle 4 day 1, and on cycle 7 day 1. The samples were taken from a phase I, first-in-human, multicenter, open-label dose-escalation trial of ivuxolimab. The trial enrolled adults with locally advanced or metastatic head and neck squamous cell, hepatocellular, melanoma or renal cell carcinoma. Before TCR sequencing, CD4+ T cells and CD8+ T cells were sorted from peripheral blood as separate populations. For sequencing of the TCRbeta CDR3 region, genomic DNA was extracted from the sorted cells. The immunoSEQ Assay was used for sequencing of TCRbeta CDR3 regions. Held by TCRdb, this immuneACCESS table contains in-frame sequences only and omits some clones. Under half of the omission traces to an unresolved V gene where checked; the cause of the rest is unknown. The sample data list about 72,000 clones, and 75% to 95% of these were observed just once. The leading ten clones occupy approximately 6% of the sample.

In the germline V gene (reference sequence), CDR1 corresponds to SEHNR and CDR2 to FQNEAQ. Inclusive of the bounding cysteine and phenylalanine, the CDR3 is 12 residues long. Solely the CDR3 DNA is kept, with 36 bases framed from the first base. This sequence was found in an adult with an advanced solid tumor such as melanoma, head and neck, liver or kidney cancer. The specimen comprised CD4+ or CD8+ T cells sorted from blood, sampled in a trial of the OX40 agonist ivuxolimab. In this chain, TRBV7-9 is recombined with TRBJ1-2, with no reliable assignment of the D segment. CDR3 loop: CASSLEKHGYTF. The nucleotide sequence is given as TGTGCCAGCAGCTTAGAAAAGCATGGCTACACCTTT.